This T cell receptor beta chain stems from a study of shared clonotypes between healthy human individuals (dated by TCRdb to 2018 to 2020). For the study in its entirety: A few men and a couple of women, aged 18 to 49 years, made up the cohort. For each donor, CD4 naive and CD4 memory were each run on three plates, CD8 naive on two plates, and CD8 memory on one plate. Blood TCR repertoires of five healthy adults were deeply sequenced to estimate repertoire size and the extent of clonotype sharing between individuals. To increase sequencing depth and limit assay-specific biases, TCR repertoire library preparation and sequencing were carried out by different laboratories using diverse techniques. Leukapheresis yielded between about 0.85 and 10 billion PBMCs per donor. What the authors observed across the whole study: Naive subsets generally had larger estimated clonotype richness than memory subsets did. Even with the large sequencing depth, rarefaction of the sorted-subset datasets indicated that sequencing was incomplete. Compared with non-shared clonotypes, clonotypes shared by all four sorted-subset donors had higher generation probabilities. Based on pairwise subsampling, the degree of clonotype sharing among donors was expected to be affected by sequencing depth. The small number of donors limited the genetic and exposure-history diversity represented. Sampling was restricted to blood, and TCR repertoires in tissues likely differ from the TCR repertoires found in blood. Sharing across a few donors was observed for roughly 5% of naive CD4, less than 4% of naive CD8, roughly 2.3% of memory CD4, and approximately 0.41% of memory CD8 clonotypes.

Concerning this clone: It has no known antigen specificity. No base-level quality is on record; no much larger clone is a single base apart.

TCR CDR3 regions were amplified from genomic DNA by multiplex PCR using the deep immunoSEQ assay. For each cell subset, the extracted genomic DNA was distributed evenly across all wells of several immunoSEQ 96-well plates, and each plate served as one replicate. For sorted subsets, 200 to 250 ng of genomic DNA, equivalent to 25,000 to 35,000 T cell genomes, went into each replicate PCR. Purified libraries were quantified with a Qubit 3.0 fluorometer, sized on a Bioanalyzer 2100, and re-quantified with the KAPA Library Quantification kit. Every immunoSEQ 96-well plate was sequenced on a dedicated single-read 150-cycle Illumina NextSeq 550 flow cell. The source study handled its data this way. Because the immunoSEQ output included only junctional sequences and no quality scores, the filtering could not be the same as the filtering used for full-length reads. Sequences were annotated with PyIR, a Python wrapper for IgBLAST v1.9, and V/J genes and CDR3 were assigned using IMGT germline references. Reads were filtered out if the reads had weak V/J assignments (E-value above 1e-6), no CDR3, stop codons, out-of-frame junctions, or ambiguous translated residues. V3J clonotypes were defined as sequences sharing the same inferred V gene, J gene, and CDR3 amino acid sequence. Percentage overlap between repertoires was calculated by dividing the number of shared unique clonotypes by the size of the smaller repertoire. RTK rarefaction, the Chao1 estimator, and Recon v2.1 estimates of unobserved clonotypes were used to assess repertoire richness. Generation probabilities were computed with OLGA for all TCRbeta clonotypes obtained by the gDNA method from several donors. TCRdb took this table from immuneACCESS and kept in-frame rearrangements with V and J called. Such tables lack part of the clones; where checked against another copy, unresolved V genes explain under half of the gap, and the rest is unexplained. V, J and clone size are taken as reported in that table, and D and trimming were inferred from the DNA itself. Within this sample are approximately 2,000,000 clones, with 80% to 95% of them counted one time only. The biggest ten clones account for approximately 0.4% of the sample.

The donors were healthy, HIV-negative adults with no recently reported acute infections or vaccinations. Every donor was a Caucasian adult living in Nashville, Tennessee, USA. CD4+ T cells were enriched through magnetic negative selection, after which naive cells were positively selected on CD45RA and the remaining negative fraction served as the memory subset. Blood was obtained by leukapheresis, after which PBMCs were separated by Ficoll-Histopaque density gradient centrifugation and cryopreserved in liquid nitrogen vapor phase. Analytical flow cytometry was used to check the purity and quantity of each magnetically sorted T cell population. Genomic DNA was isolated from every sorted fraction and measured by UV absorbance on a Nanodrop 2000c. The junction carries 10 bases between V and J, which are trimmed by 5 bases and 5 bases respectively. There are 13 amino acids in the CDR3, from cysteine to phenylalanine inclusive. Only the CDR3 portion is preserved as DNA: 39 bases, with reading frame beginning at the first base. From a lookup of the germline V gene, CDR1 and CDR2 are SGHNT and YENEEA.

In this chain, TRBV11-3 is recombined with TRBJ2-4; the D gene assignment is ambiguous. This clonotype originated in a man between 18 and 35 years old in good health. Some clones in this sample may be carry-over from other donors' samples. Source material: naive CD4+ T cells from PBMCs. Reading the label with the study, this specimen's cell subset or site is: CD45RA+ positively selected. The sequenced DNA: TGTGCCAGCAGCGCTAGGGAACAAAACATTCAGTACTTC. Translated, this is CASSAREQNIQYF.